Listed below are T cell receptor beta chains from one sample, sequenced in a study of T cells in tumors and immune-related adverse events. The repertoire was sequenced with immunoSEQ multiplex PCR; TCRdb's copy has only in-frame clones and lacks some. The sample lists about 20,000 clones; around nine tenths were seen once. Sample: lymph node tissue, taken from a patient treated with anti-PD-1 therapy. The source of these receptors is a female donor with metastatic renal cell carcinoma. CDR3s include the opening cysteine and the closing phenylalanine or tryptophan. Fields, in order: clone size, J gene, D gene, V gene, CDR3 DNA, CDR3 protein. A D gene is named only where the DNA matches it firmly. Part of the rows lack a size; the others show once, few, many or a class for expanded clones.

>NA|TRBJ2-7|NA|TRBV19
TGTGCCAGTAGTACCCAAGAAGAGCAGTACTTC
CASSTQEEQYF
>NA|TRBJ2-1|NA|TRBV14
TGTGCCAGCAGCAAGGGGGGGCCGAGGCCCGAGCAGTTCTTC
CASSKGGPRPEQFF
>NA|TRBJ2-3|TRBD2|TRBV5-4
TGTGCCAGCAGTTTAAGCGGGAGGGCCTGGGATACGCAGTATTTT
CASSLSGRAWDTQYF
>once|TRBJ2-1|TRBD1|TRBV19
TGTGCCAGTAGTACCCGACAGGGTTCCTACAATGAGCAGTTCTTC
CASSTRQGSYNEQFF
>once|TRBJ2-7|NA|TRBV29-1
TGCAGCGTTGGTGTAAATCGGGTCGAGCAGTACTTC
CSVGVNRVEQYF
>NA|TRBJ1-2|NA|TRBV20-1
TGCAGTGCTAGAGTAAATGGCTACACCTTC
CSARVNGYTF
>NA|TRBJ2-1|TRBD2|TRBV11-3
TGTGCCAGCAGCTGGGGGGCGACTAGCGGGAGAGTTTACAATGAGCAGTTCTTC
CASSWGATSGRVYNEQFF
>NA|TRBJ1-1|NA|TRBV2
TGTGCCAGCAGTGGAGCGGGGACCGACACTGAAGCTTTCTTT
CASSGAGTDTEAFF
>NA|TRBJ2-1|TRBD2|TRBV7-9
TGTGCCAGCAGCTTGATAGTTGGACTAGTCAATGAGCAGTTCTTC
CASSLIVGLVNEQFF
>NA|TRBJ2-7|NA|TRBV7-2
TGTGCCAGCAGCAAGGGACTGGAACCCTACGAGCAGTACTTC
CASSKGLEPYEQYF
>NA|TRBJ2-3|NA|TRBV5-1
TGCGCCAGCAGCTTGGGGCTAGACACAGATACGCAGTATTTT
CASSLGLDTDTQYF
>NA|TRBJ2-5|NA|TRBV20-1
TGCAGTGCTAGAGATTTGAGAACCCAGTACTTC
CSARDLRTQYF
>NA|TRBJ1-4|NA|TRBV7-9
TGTGCCAGCGGCAGAATGGGCCGTAATGAAAAACTGTTTTTT
CASGRMGRNEKLFF
>NA|TRBJ2-7|NA|TRBV21-1
TGTGCCAGCAGCAAAGACCCGTCGCGGGGTCGAAGGTGCGAGCAGTACTTC
CASSKDPSRGRRCEQYF
>NA|TRBJ2-6|NA|TRBV27
TGTGCCACCAGGGGTCCCTCTGGGGCCAACGTCCTGACTTTC
CATRGPSGANVLTF
>NA|TRBJ2-1|TRBD2|TRBV29-1
TGCAGCGTTGACCCTAGCGGGGGAGATGAGCAGTTCTTC
CSVDPSGGDEQFF
>NA|TRBJ2-3|NA|TRBV6-5
TGTGCCAGCAGGACAAGCAGGGGCACAGATACGCAGTATTTT
CASRTSRGTDTQYF
>NA|TRBJ2-7|NA|TRBV25-1
TGTGCCACCCCAATCGGAGGACGAACCTACGAGCAGTACTTC
CATPIGGRTYEQYF
>NA|TRBJ2-7|NA|TRBV7-6
TGTGCCAGCAGCAAACTAGGCTACGCCTACGAGCAGTACTTC
CASSKLGYAYEQYF
>NA|TRBJ2-7|NA|TRBV6-4
TGTGCCAGCAGTGACTCGATTGGGGCTCGGGTGCAGTACTTC
CASSDSIGARVQYF
>few|TRBJ1-1|NA|TRBV14
TGTGCCAGCAGCCACCCGACGGGAGGACTCACTGAAGCTTTCTTT
CASSHPTGGLTEAFF
>NA|TRBJ2-5|NA|TRBV7-2
TGTGCCAGCAGCTCGGGACCAGGGGCGAGGGCCCAGTACTTC
CASSSGPGARAQYF
>NA|TRBJ2-7|NA|TRBV4-2
TGTGCCAGCAGCCAGGGGGGACTTGTCGAGCAGTACTTC
CASSQGGLVEQYF
>NA|TRBJ2-5|NA|TRBV30
TGTGCCTGGAGTGGACGGGATCAAGAGACCCAGTACTTC
CAWSGRDQETQYF
>NA|TRBJ1-2|NA|TRBV20-1
TGCAGTGCTAGTTTGGGAGACGGCTACACCTTC
CSASLGDGYTF
>NA|TRBJ2-5|TRBD2|TRBV14
TGTGCCAGCAGCCACACGGGAGGTCCGGGGACCCAGTACTTC
CASSHTGGPGTQYF
>NA|TRBJ1-2|NA|TRBV30
TGTGCCTGGAGGAGACCTGGCGGGGACTCCTATGGCTACACCTTC
CAWRRPGGDSYGYTF
>NA|TRBJ2-1|TRBD1|TRBV5-1
TGCGCCAGCAGCTTCGTTGCAGGGGGCGCTATCTACAATGAGCAGTTCTTC
CASSFVAGGAIYNEQFF
>NA|TRBJ2-7|TRBD2|TRBV6-4
TGTGCCAGCAATTCGGGACTAGTGGGCTCCTACGAGCAGTACTTC
CASNSGLVGSYEQYF
>NA|TRBJ1-2|TRBD1|TRBV29-1
TGCAGCGTTGATCGCGTTAACAGGGGGCTCAACTATGGCTACACCTTC
CSVDRVNRGLNYGYTF
>NA|TRBJ1-2|TRBD1|TRBV19
TGTGCCAGTAGTGGGGACAGGGACCTCTATGGCTACACCTTC
CASSGDRDLYGYTF
>NA|TRBJ2-7|NA|TRBV27
TGTGCCAGCAGTCCTTATCCAGGGTTCCACTACGAGCAGTACTTC
CASSPYPGFHYEQYF
>NA|TRBJ2-5|NA|TRBV7-9
TGTGCCAGCGCTGACAGAAACCAAGAGACCCAGTACTTC
CASADRNQETQYF
>NA|TRBJ2-3|NA|TRBV30
TGTGCCTGGAGTTTCCAGGGAGAAGCGGCAGATACGCAGTATTTT
CAWSFQGEAADTQYF
>NA|TRBJ2-3|TRBD2|TRBV10-3
TGTGCCATCAGTGAGGGGGGGGGACGCACAGATACGCAGTATTTT
CAISEGGGRTDTQYF
>NA|TRBJ2-7|TRBD1|TRBV6-4
TGTGCCAGCAGCCCCCTACAGGACAGGGGGAACACCTACGAGCAGTACTTC
CASSPLQDRGNTYEQYF
>NA|TRBJ1-3|NA|TRBV7-8
TGTGCCAGCAGCTCCATTAAAAGGACGGACAAAGGAAAAACCATATATTTT
CASSSIKRTDKGKTIYF
>NA|TRBJ2-1|TRBD2|TRBV13
TGTGCCAGCAGTGGATCGGGGGGGCCGAGGATCGAGCAGTTCTTC
CASSGSGGPRIEQFF
>NA|TRBJ2-7|NA|TRBV19
TGTGCCAGTACCCGGGGACGCTCCTACGAGCAGTACTTC
CASTRGRSYEQYF
>NA|TRBJ2-1|NA|TRBV7-8
TGTGCCAGTAACGCATTCAGGACGGGGACCTACAATGAGCAGTTCTTC
CASNAFRTGTYNEQFF
>NA|TRBJ1-1|NA|TRBV29-1
TGCAGCGTTGCCAGGGGACGGTGGAACACTGAAGCTTTCTTT
CSVARGRWNTEAFF
>NA|TRBJ1-4|NA|TRBV5-1
TGCGCCAGCAGCTTGGTTGGTTCGGGGGATAAAAAACTGTTTTTT
CASSLVGSGDKKLFF
>NA|TRBJ2-3|TRBD2|TRBV9
TGTGCCAGCAGCGTAGATTTAGCGGGAGGCACAGATACGCAGTATTTT
CASSVDLAGGTDTQYF
>NA|TRBJ2-3|TRBD2|TRBV19
TGTGCCAGTAGTATACGACTAGCGGGGGATACGCAGTATTTT
CASSIRLAGDTQYF
>NA|TRBJ1-2|NA|TRBV7-2
TGTGCCAGCAGCTCGGACGGGAATAACTATGGCTACACCTTC
CASSSDGNNYGYTF
>NA|TRBJ2-1|TRBD2|TRBV6-4
TGTGCCAGCAGTGAGATTCCCGGGACTAGCGGGAGACATGAGCAGTTCTTC
CASSEIPGTSGRHEQFF
>NA|TRBJ2-7|NA|TRBV18
TGTGCCAGCTCGTCAACCTACGAGCAGTACTTC
CASSSTYEQYF
>once|TRBJ2-6|TRBD1|TRBV2
TGTGCCAGCAGCGCAACAGGGGGCGCTGGGGCCAACGTCCTGACTTTC
CASSATGGAGANVLTF
>NA|TRBJ1-3|TRBD1|TRBV4-1
TGCGCCAGCAGCCAGAGGGGATTGACAGGGGTTATAGGCCTCTCTGGAAACACCATATATTTT
CASSQRGLTGVIGLSGNTIYF
>NA|TRBJ2-7|TRBD1|TRBV6-1
TGTGCCTCAATCCGGGACAGGGGGCGCGAGCAGTACTTC
CASIRDRGREQYF
>NA|TRBJ2-3|TRBD2|TRBV4-2
TGTGCCAGCAGCTCCCGCGCCAGCGGGGGGGCAGATACGCAGTATTTT
CASSSRASGGADTQYF
>NA|TRBJ2-1|TRBD2|TRBV5-4
TGTGCCAGCAGCTGGGTACTAGCGGGAGGGCCGGGTGAGCAGTTCTTC
CASSWVLAGGPGEQFF
>NA|TRBJ1-2|NA|TRBV10-1
TGCGCCAGCAGTAAAGGGGACGGCTATGGCTACACCTTC
CASSKGDGYGYTF